This entry describes one T cell receptor beta chain. These data are taken from a study of T cell responses to AZD1222 COVID-19 vaccine. CDR1 and CDR2 from the germline V gene are SGHRS and YFSETQ. V dropped 4 bases and J dropped 5 bases, with 18 bases sitting between them. The CDR3 extends over 16 amino acids. Profiled with immunoSEQ multiplex PCR; TCRdb holds only in-frame clones, not every one. In the table there are over 120,000 clones, nearly 95% of which are singletons. The sample consisted of peripheral blood, taken 28 days after the second AZD1222 dose. This receptor was taken from an adult who received the AZD1222 COVID-19 vaccine. This chain connects TRBV5-1 to TRBJ2-2; a weak D match, TRBD1 (6 bases). The CDR3 DNA sequence: TGCGCCAGCAGCCCCAGGGGAACTTATGTGACCGGGGAGCTGTTTTTT. It encodes CASSPRGTYVTGELFF.